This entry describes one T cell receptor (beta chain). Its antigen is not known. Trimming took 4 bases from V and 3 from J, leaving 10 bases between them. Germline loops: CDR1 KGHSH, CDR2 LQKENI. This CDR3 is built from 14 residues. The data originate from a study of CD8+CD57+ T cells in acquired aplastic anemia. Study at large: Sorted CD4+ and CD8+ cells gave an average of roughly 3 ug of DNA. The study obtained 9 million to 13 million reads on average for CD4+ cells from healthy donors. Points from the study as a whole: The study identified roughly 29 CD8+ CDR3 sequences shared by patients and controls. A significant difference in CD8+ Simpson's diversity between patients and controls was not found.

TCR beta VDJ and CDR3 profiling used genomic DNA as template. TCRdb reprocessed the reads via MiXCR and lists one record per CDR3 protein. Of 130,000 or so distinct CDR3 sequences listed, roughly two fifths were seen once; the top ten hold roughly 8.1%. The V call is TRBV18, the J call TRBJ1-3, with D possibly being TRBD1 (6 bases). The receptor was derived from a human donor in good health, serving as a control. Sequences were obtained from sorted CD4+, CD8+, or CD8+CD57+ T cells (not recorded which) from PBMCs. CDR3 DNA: TGTGCCAGCTCACTTGGACAGCGTGGAAACACCATATATTTT. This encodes CASSLGQRGNTIYF.